This TCR beta chain was recovered during a study of a mutant IDH1 vaccine in newly diagnosed glioma. Using immunoSEQ multiplex PCR, the repertoire was profiled, and TCRdb retains in-frame clones only, with some absent. There are tens of thousands of clones in the sample; approximately 70% occur only once, and 8% to 13% lies in the top ten. Time point indicated: week 11, during vaccination. Doses of 300 ug of mutant IDH1 20-mer peptide were given with topical imiquimod. As for this clone: The target antigen is unknown.

The CDR3 extends over 15 amino acids. Germline CDR1 is SNHLY and CDR2 is FYNNEI. V dropped 3 bases and J dropped 3; count of bases not matched to a gene: 3. The chain couples TRBV2 to TRBJ2-1, with 9 bases identical to TRBD2. This clonotype originated in a man aged 18 to 35 with glioma. Some clones in this sample may be carry-over from other donors' samples. The sequences come from peripheral blood mononuclear cells (PBMCs), collected from a glioma patient whose treatment included an IDH1 peptide vaccine. The DNA for the CDR3 is TGTGCCAGCAGTGATCTAGCGGGGAGCTACAATGAGCAGTTCTTC. Translating gives CASSDLAGSYNEQFF.